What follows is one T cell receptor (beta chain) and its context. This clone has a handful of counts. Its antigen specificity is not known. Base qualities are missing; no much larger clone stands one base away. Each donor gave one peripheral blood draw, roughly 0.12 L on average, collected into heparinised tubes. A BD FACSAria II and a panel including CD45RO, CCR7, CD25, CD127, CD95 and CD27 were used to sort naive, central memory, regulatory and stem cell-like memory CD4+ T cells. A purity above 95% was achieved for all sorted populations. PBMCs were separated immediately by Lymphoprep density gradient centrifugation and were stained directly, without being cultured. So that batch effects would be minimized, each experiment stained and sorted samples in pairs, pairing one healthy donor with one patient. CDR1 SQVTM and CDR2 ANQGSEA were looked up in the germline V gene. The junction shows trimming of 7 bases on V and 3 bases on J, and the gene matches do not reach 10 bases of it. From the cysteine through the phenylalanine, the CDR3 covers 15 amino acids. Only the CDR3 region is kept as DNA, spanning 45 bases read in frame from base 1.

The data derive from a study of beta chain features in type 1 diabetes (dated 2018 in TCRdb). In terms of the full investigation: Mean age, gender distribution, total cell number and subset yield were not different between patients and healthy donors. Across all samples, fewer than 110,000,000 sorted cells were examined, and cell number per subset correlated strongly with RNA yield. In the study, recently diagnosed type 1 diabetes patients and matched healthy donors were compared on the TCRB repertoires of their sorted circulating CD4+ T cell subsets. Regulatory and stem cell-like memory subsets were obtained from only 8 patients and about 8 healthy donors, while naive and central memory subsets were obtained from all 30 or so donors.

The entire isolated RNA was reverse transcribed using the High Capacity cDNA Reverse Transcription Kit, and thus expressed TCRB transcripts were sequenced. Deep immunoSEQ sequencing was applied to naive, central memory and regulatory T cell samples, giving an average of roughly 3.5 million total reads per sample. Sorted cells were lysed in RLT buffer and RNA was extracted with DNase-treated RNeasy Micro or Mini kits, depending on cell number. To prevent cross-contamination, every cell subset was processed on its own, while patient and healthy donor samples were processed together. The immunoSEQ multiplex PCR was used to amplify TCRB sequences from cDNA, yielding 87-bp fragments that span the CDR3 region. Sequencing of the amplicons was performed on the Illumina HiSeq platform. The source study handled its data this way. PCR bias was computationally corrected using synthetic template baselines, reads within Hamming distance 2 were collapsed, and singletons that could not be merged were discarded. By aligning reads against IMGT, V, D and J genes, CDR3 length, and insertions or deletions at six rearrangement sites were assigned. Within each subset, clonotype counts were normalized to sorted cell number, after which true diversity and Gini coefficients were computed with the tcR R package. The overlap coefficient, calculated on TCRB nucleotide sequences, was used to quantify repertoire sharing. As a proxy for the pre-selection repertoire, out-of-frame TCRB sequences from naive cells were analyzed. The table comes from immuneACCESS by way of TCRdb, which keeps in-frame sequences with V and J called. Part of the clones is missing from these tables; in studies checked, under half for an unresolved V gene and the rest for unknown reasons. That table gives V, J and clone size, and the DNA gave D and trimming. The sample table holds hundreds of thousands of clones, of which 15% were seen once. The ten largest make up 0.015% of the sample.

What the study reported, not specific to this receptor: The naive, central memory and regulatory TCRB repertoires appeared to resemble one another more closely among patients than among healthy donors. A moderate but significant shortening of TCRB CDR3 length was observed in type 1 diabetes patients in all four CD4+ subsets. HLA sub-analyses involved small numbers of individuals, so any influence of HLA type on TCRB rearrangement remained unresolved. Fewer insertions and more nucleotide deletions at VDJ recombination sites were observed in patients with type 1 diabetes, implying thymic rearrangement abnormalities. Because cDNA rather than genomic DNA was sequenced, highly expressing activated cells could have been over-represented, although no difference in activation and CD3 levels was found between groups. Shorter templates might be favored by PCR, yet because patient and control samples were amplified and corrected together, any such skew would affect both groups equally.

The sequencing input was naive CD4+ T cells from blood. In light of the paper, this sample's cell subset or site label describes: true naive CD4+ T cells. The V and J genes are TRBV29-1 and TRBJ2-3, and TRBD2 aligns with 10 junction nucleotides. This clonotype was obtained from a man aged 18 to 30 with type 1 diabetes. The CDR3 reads CSAAPAGGVTDTQYF. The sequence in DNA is TGCAGCGCCGCCCCAGCGGGGGGGGTAACAGATACGCAGTATTTT.